A single sample is the source of the 11 T cell receptor beta chains below, sequenced in a study of beta chain features in type 1 diabetes. Findings and caveats of the study: TCRB CDR3s from Type 1 diabetes patients were moderately but significantly shorter in all four CD4+ subsets.

For these receptors, no antigen is known. Expressed TCRB transcripts were sequenced because the entire RNA isolate underwent reverse transcription. Produced via immunoSEQ multiplex PCR; TCRdb's table is partial and in-frame only. Here the sample spans 300,000 to 450,000 clones, around 9.6% being singletons. The sequencing sample was made of central memory CD4+ T cells from blood. Receptors originate from a young man with type 1 diabetes.

The V gene is TRBV7-8, the J gene TRBJ2-7; the D call may be TRBD1 or TRBD2 (5 bases each). This CDR3 is built from 13 residues. With 5 bases removed from V and 3 bases from J, the gap between germline ends came to 11 bases. Per germline, CDR1 SGHVS and CDR2 FQNEAQ. The CDR3: CASSGGRIYEQYF. CDR3 DNA: TGTGCCAGCAGCGGGGGACGGATCTACGAGCAGTACTTC.

V is TRBV6-5 and J is TRBJ2-5; TRBD2 is a possible D gene (7 bases). The CDR3 consists of 13 residues. Deletions cut 4 bases from V and 5 bases from J, with 11 bases between. Germline-derived CDR1 and CDR2 are MNHEY and SVGAGI. The CDR3 here is CASSLGGVETQYF. The CDR3 DNA follows: TGTGCCAGCAGTTTAGGGGGGGTCGAGACCCAGTACTTC.

V is TRBV10-3 and J is TRBJ1-3; D ambiguous. Germline V gene sequence: CDR1 ENHRY, CDR2 SYGVKD. This CDR3 spans 17 amino acids. Trimming removed 6 bases from V and 3 bases from J, with 21 bases in between. As DNA, the CDR3 is TGTGCCATCAGCGACCAGCGTCTGGGTCCGGTTGGAAACACCATATATTTT. Its protein product is CAISDQRLGPVGNTIYF.

The chain employs TRBV28 and TRBJ1-2; D perhaps matches TRBD1 (6 bases). The CDR3 sequence is 15 residues long. Trimming stripped 6 bases from V and 0 bases from J, with 14 bases between. Germline assignment: CDR1 MDHEN and CDR2 SYDVKM. The CDR3 sequence: CASSSPGQTNYGYTF. The CDR3 DNA is TGTGCCAGCAGCTCTCCCGGACAGACTAACTATGGCTACACCTTC.

This clone showed up just a few times. The sample contains more than one DNA sequence encoding this CDR3. The chain carries TRBV7-2 and TRBJ1-5; D is perhaps TRBD1 (5 bases). The CDR3 sequence is 13 residues long. Germline V CDR1 and CDR2: SGHTA, FQGNSA. V gave up 3 bases and J gave up 4 bases, with 7 bases separating them. CDR3: CASSLGLNQPQHF. The CDR3 DNA follows: TGTGCCAGCAGCTTGGGACTTAATCAGCCCCAGCATTTT.

This clone was detected only a few times. The chain carries TRBV11-2 and TRBJ1-1, with unresolved D. Germline CDR1 SGHAT, CDR2 FQNNGV. The CDR3 length is 14 residues. The V and J ends lost 7 bases and 1 base respectively, with 13 bases between them. The CDR3 spells CASTKGQANTEAFF. In DNA form, the CDR3 reads TGTGCCAGCACCAAAGGGCAGGCGAACACTGAAGCTTTCTTT.

The chain joins TRBV6-5 to TRBJ1-5; D gene ambiguous. Trimming pared 6 bases from V and 7 bases from J, leaving 10 bases between. CDR1 and CDR2 (germline): MNHEY, SVGAGI. This CDR3 comprises 12 residues. The CDR3 sequence is CASSRREQPQHF. For the CDR3, the DNA is TGTGCCAGCAGCCGTAGAGAGCAGCCCCAGCATTTT.

This clone was counted only a few times. This rearrangement joins TRBV7-2 to TRBJ1-3; 7 positions agree with TRBD1. Germline V lookup: CDR1 SGHTA, CDR2 FQGNSA. J was trimmed by 4 bases and V by 5 bases; bases with no gene match: 5. The CDR3 totals 14 residues. The CDR3 nucleotides read TGTGCCAGCAGCCTGACAGGGTCGGGAAACACCATATATTTT. Translating it yields CASSLTGSGNTIYF.

This clone was seen repeatedly, ten times or more. This chain uses TRBV7-9 with TRBJ2-7; TRBD1 aligns across 11 bases. This CDR3 has 14 amino acids. The junction had 6 bases not matched to a gene; V was cut back by 5 bases and J by 6 bases. Germline V gene data show CDR1 as SEHNR and CDR2 as FQNEAQ (reference sequence). Here the CDR3 DNA reads TGTGCCAGCAGCCCCGGGACAGGGGGGGCCGAGCAGTACTTC. It is translated as CASSPGTGGAEQYF.

This clone was observed at least ten times. The CDR3 nucleotides read TGTGCCAGCAGTTTAATCGCGGGAGGCTCCTACGAGCAGTACTTC. Translation: CASSLIAGGSYEQYF. This sequence joins TRBV28 and TRBJ2-7, with 8 bases matching TRBD2. J lost 0 bases, V lost 2 bases, and 3 bases had no gene match. Germline values: CDR1 MDHEN, CDR2 SYDVKM. The CDR3 sequence is 15 residues long. The variable domain in full, with the rest retrieved from reference TRBV28 and TRBJ2-7, is DVKVTQSSRYLVKRTGEKVFLECVQDMDHENMFWYRQDPGLGLRLIYFSYDVKMKEKGDIPEGYSVSREKKERFSLILESASTNQTSMYLCASSLIAGGSYEQYFGPGTRLTVT.

This sequence joins TRBV19 and TRBJ2-3, with D possibly TRBD1 on 6 matching bases. V was trimmed by 4 bases and J by 0 bases, leaving 8 bases between them. Looked up from germline, CDR1 is LNHDA and CDR2 is SQIVND (reference sequence). The CDR3 length is 14 residues. The DNA for the CDR3 is TGTGCCAGTAGTACAGGGGAGAGCACAGATACGCAGTATTTT. Translation: CASSTGESTDTQYF.